This TCR beta chain was found in a study of CD8 T cells in ankylosing spondylitis. This clonotype was found many times. TCRdb itself ran the 5' RACE reads through MiXCR, one entry per CDR3 protein. The data show about 140,000 distinct CDR3 sequences, roughly 8.3% seen once. This sequence originates from a male donor with ankylosing spondylitis. The specimen sequenced was synovial fluid, either unsorted or a sorted T cell fraction (not recorded which).

CDR3 bases: TGTGCCAGCAGCCCTCATCGTTCCGCGAACACCGGGGAGCTGTTTTTT. It is translated as CASSPHRSANTGELFF. This chain connects TRBV7-2 to TRBJ2-2; D not certain. Germline V gene lookup returns CDR1 SGHTA and CDR2 FQGNSA. The germline V and J ends were trimmed by 5 bases and 0 bases, with 13 bases remaining between them. There are 16 residues in the CDR3.